The 2 T cell receptor beta chains in this list originate from one sample, sequenced in a study of shared clonotypes between healthy human individuals. Generated by immunoSEQ multiplex PCR, the TCRdb table keeps only in-frame clones and is missing some. The table shows over 850,000 clones, with around 82% occurring only once. Sequencing was performed on memory CD4+ T cells from PBMCs. Sample subset: CD45RA-negative fraction. The receptors were gathered from a man aged 18 to 30 in good health. Some clones in this sample may be carry-over from other donors' samples.

This clone was seen at least ten times. The chain couples TRBV2 to TRBJ1-1; D unclear. The CDR3 is made up of 10 amino acids. V shed 3 bases and J shed 8 bases, with 4 bases lying between them. Per the germline V gene, CDR1 is SNHLY and CDR2 is FYNNEI. CDR3 DNA: TGTGCCAGCAGTGAGTTGGAAGCTTTCTTT. Its protein is CASSELEAFF.

This chain joins TRBV14 and TRBJ1-1, with D uncertain. The V and J ends lost 1 base and 3 bases respectively, with 12 bases between them. Germline CDR1 reads SGHDN; CDR2 reads FVKESK. The CDR3 spans 15 residues. The CDR3 DNA sequence: TGTGCCAGCAGCCAAGTAGGAGCGCGGGACACTGAAGCTTTCTTT. Encoded protein: CASSQVGARDTEAFF.